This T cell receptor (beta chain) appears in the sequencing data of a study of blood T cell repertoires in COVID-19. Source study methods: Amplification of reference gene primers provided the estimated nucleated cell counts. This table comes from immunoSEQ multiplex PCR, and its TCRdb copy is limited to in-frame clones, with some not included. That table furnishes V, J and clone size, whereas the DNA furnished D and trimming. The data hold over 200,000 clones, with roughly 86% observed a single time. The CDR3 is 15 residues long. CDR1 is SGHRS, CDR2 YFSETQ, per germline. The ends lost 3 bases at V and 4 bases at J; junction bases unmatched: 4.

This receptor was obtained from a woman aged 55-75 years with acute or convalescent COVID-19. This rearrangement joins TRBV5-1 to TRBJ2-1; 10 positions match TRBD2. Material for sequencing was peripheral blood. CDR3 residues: CASSSLAGSYNEQFF. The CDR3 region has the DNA TGCGCCAGCAGCTCACTAGCGGGGTCTTACAATGAGCAGTTCTTC.